The 29 T cell receptor beta chains below come from one sample, sequenced in a study of human T cells and chemical hapten exposure. The time point was: patch test 2, 6 weeks after DPC sensitization. Described treatment: therapeutic diphenylcyclopropenone sensitization with weekly scalp DPC. MiXCR, applied by TCRdb to the RACE reads, yields one record per CDR3 protein. The table records about 84,000 distinct CDR3 sequences, around 9.3% of them present only once. The sequences come from whole blood, collected in connection with sensitization to the hapten diphenylcyclopropenone (DPC). Source of these receptors: a woman in her 50s with alopecia areata. Some clones in this sample may be carry-over from other donors' samples.

The CDR3 bases are TGTGCCAGCAGTTTGCAGGGTACAGAGACCCAGTACTTC. This sequence encodes CASSLQGTETQYF. V usage is TRBV12-3 or TRBV12-4 and J usage is TRBJ2-5; D is perhaps TRBD1 (5 bases). This CDR3 is built from 13 residues. V was pared by 3 bases and J by 4 bases, with 9 bases between.

This clonotype was counted only a few times. The chain has TRBV20-1 and TRBJ1-2; D is perhaps TRBD1 (5 bases). Trimming took 2 bases from V and 4 from J, leaving 11 bases between them. CDR1 is DFQATT, CDR2 SNEGSKA, per germline (reference sequence). This CDR3 region has 13 residues. CDR3 coding DNA: TGCAGTGCTAGACGCGGGGCGAGCTATGGCTACACCTTC. It encodes CSARRGASYGYTF.

This clonotype was recorded many times. The rearrangement uses TRBV10-2 and TRBJ2-3, with D hard to call. The germline gives CDR1 WSHSY, CDR2 SAAADI. The CDR3 runs 14 residues. Between the trimmed V and J ends, which lost 5 bases and 1 base, there was a span of 10 bases. The CDR3 region is CASSIASRTDTQYF. The CDR3, as DNA: TGCGCCAGCAGTATAGCTTCACGCACAGATACGCAGTATTTT.

This clonotype appeared many times. An end of the junction does not agree with germline; a read error may underlie this. The chain uses TRBV28 and TRBJ2-7; TRBD2 aligns across 8 bases. The germline CDR1 and CDR2 sequences are MDHEN and SYDVKM. There are 16 residues in the CDR3. CDR3 coding DNA: TGTGCCAGCAGTATATGGCCGACTAGCGACTCAGGCGAGCAGTACTTC. It codes for CASSIWPTSDSGEQYF.

A remark on this clonotype: This sequence may be a read error, since a much larger clone differs from it by one base. The chain recombines TRBV6-5 with TRBJ1-2, with D tentatively TRBD1 (6 bases). Germline V gene data show CDR1 as MNHEY and CDR2 as SVGAGI. CDR3 length equals 14 residues. Here the CDR3 reads CARSYADSNYGYTF. The CDR3 nucleotides read TGTGCCCGCAGTTACGCGGACAGCAACTATGGCTACACCTTC.

This clonotype was counted ten times or more. This chain connects TRBV6-2 or TRBV6-3 to TRBJ1-1; no reliable D call. CDR1 and CDR2 (germline): MNHEY, SVGEGT. CDR3 length equals 11 residues. V lost 8 bases to trimming and J lost 5 bases, with 9 bases between them. CDR3 sequence (DNA): TGTGCCAGCCTAGAGCGGACTGAAGCTTTCTTT. As protein: CASLERTEAFF.

This sequence joins TRBV12-3 or TRBV12-4 and TRBJ2-3; TRBD2 matches at 8 bases. V trimming: 7 bases; J trimming: 6 bases; junction bases outside the gene matches: 9. CDR3 length equals 14 residues. The CDR3: CASTFSGGPDTQYF. DNA for the CDR3: TGTGCCAGCACCTTCTCGGGAGGGCCGGATACGCAGTATTTT.

The CDR3 spells CATHLSDTFNEQYF. The CDR3 nucleotides read TGCGCCACCCATCTTTCCGACACCTTTAACGAGCAGTACTTC. V and J are TRBV10-2 and TRBJ2-7, with D hard to call. Germline V gene data show CDR1 as WSHSY and CDR2 as SAAADI. V lost 10 bases and J 5 bases, leaving 21 bases between the germline ends. CDR3 length: 14 residues.

Comments on this clonotype: A read error may produce the germline difference seen at one junction end. This sequence joins TRBV3-1 and TRBJ2-1; TRBD2 agrees at 11 bases. This CDR3 region has 13 residues. Germline V gene lookup returns CDR1 LGHDT and CDR2 YNNKEL (reference sequence). The CDR3 DNA follows: TGTGCCAGCAGCCAAGCTAGCGGGAGGCCTGCATGGTTC. It codes for CASSQASGRPAWF.

This clonotype was picked up many times. The chain's CDR3 is CSASQTPYEAFF. For the CDR3, the DNA is TGCAGTGCTAGCCAGACACCGTATGAAGCTTTCTTT. J is TRBJ1-1 and V is TRBV20-1; no definite D call. CDR3 length equals 12 residues. The germline V gene has CDR1 DFQATT and CDR2 SNEGSKA (reference sequence). Trimming took 3 bases from V and 7 from J, leaving 12 bases between them.

The chain joins TRBV27 to TRBJ2-7; the match to TRBD1 covers 12 bases. Germline trimming cut 5 bases from V and 4 bases from J; bases unmatched to any gene: 12. Germline CDR1 and CDR2: MNHEY and SMNVEV (reference sequence). This CDR3 has 17 amino acids. CDR3 region: CASSPLGGTGGLYEQYF. Written as DNA, the CDR3 is TGTGCCAGCAGTCCCTTAGGGGGGACAGGGGGCTTGTACGAGCAGTACTTC.

DNA of the CDR3: TGTGCCAGCAGAACTCTTTGGACACTGTCAAACACTAACTATGGCTACACCTTC. It is translated as CASRTLWTLSNTNYGYTF. This chain joins TRBV21-1 and TRBJ1-2; the D call in the table, TRBD1, was not verified against the DNA. TRBV21-1 represents a pseudogene. CDR3 length equals 18 residues.

This clonotype came up many times. The genes are TRBV28 and TRBJ2-7; 7 bases match TRBD1. Germline V gives CDR1 MDHEN, CDR2 SYDVKM. The CDR3 runs to 13 residues. The junction had 1 base not matched to a gene; V was cut back by 3 bases and J by 2 bases. CDR3 loop: CASSFTGAYEQYF. The DNA of the CDR3 is TGTGCCAGCAGTTTTACAGGGGCCTACGAGCAGTACTTC.

This clonotype was observed at least ten times. The chain carries TRBV20-1 and TRBJ2-7, with 10 bases matching TRBD2. CDR1 is DFQATT and CDR2 is SNEGSKA in the germline V gene (reference sequence). This CDR3 is 13 amino acids long. The junction had 12 bases not matched to a gene; V was cut back by 7 bases and J by 9 bases. The CDR3 nucleotides read TGCAGTGGGAGGACTAGCGGCTCGACGGGGCAGTACTTC. It yields the protein CSGRTSGSTGQYF.

The chain recombines TRBV10-3 with TRBJ1-5; weak D call: TRBD1 (5 bases). The CDR3 contains 14 residues. Germline V CDR1 and CDR2: ENHRY, SYGVKD. Trimming pared 0 bases from V and 2 bases from J, leaving 5 bases between. CDR3 bases: TGTGCCATCAGTGAGTCGACAGGCAATCAGCCCCAGCATTTT. It specifies CAISESTGNQPQHF.

The chain employs TRBV20-1 and TRBJ2-1, with D unresolved. Per the germline V gene, CDR1 is DFQATT and CDR2 is SNEGSKA (reference sequence). V lost 6 bases, J lost 6 bases, and 12 bases lay in between. CDR3 length equals 12 residues. CDR3 DNA sequence: TGCAGTGCGGTGACTCCCCCCAATGAGCAGTTCTTC. It translates to CSAVTPPNEQFF.

This clonotype showed up just a few times. The chain carries TRBV28 and TRBJ1-1; D is undetermined. This CDR3 comprises 15 residues. The V gene lost 7 bases and the J gene lost 3 bases, with 18 bases spanning the gap. Germline V gene lookup returns CDR1 MDHEN and CDR2 SYDVKM. The DNA for the CDR3 is TGTGCCAGCAATACCCCGAGTTACCAACACACTGAAGCTTTCTTT. As protein: CASNTPSYQHTEAFF.

The sample holds a few counts of this clonotype. The chain combines TRBV18 with TRBJ1-3, with unresolved D. From germline, CDR1 is KGHSH and CDR2 LQKENI. Trimming removed 6 bases at V and 0 bases at J, with 12 bases between. There are 15 residues in the CDR3. CDR3 sequence reads: CASSPFVDSGNTIYF. The CDR3 DNA sequence: TGTGCCAGCTCTCCCTTTGTGGACTCTGGAAACACCATATATTTT.

This clonotype was detected many times. The J gene is TRBJ2-7, the V gene TRBV20-1; D gene uncertain. The CDR3 has 13 residues. CDR1 is DFQATT, CDR2 SNEGSKA, per germline (reference sequence). V was pared by 0 bases and J by 6 bases, with 12 bases between. This chain's CDR3 is CSARERGRAEQYF. The CDR3 coding sequence is TGCAGTGCTAGAGAACGAGGAAGAGCCGAGCAGTACTTC.

This clonotype was detected ten times or more. V and J are TRBV7-2 and TRBJ2-5; D gene uncertain. This CDR3 spans 12 amino acids. Germline values: CDR1 SGHTA, CDR2 FQGNSA. Trimming pared 5 bases from V and 2 bases from J, leaving 6 bases between. The CDR3 DNA sequence: TGTGCCAGCAGCACACTACAAGAGACCCAGTACTTC. Encoded protein: CASSTLQETQYF.

This rearrangement joins TRBV12-3 or TRBV12-4 to TRBJ1-1; no clear D gene. The CDR3 spans 11 residues. The V end was cut by 7 bases, the J end by 5 bases, with 8 bases between. CDR3 bases: TGTGCCAGCACCCGAGCGACTGAAGCTTTCTTT. Translating it yields CASTRATEAFF.

The CDR3 DNA reads TGTGCCAGCAGCTTAGTCTGGACTAGCGTTAATGAGCAGTTCTTC. Protein: CASSLVWTSVNEQFF. The V call is TRBV7-2, the J call TRBJ2-1, with 9 positions matching TRBD2. Looked up from germline, CDR1 is SGHTA and CDR2 is FQGNSA. J lost 7 bases, V lost 1 base, and 5 bases had no gene match. The CDR3 runs 15 residues. The entire variable domain, with the rest obtained from reference TRBV7-2 and TRBJ2-1, is as follows: GAGVSQSPSNKVTEKGKDVELRCDPISGHTALYWYRQSLGQGLEFLIYFQGNSAPDKSGLPSDRFSAERTGGSVSTLTIQRTQQEDSAVYLCASSLVWTSVNEQFFGPGTRLTVL.

The rearrangement joins TRBV3-1 to TRBJ2-3, with 10 bases matching TRBD2. The CDR3 covers 17 residues. From germline, CDR1 is LGHDT and CDR2 YNNKEL (reference sequence). V shed 1 base and J 1 base; nucleotides not matched to a gene: 5. The CDR3 loop reads CASSQGPSGSGTDTQYF. CDR3 coding DNA: TGTGCCAGCAGCCAAGGCCCTAGCGGGAGCGGCACAGATACGCAGTATTTT.

This clonotype was picked up a small number of times. The rearrangement uses TRBV5-5 and TRBJ2-3; 9 bases map to TRBD2. The germline CDR1 and CDR2 sequences are SGHKS and YYEKEE (reference sequence). V trimming: 4 bases; J trimming: 4 bases; junction bases outside the gene matches: 7. The CDR3 has 15 amino acids. The CDR3 loop reads CASSGVAGVSDTQYF. For the CDR3, the DNA is TGTGCCAGCAGCGGGGTAGCGGGAGTGTCAGATACGCAGTATTTT.

This clonotype qualifies as medium-sized (0.01 to 0.1%). The chain employs TRBV29-1 and TRBJ1-5; D possibly corresponds to TRBD1 (5 bases). Trimming cost V 5 bases and J 7 bases, with 15 bases left between them. Germline V gene lookup returns CDR1 SQVTM and CDR2 ANQGSEA. The CDR3 covers 13 residues. The CDR3 DNA sequence: TGCAGCGTTAGTCCAGGGATTAGACAGCCCCAGCATTTT. Its protein is CSVSPGIRQPQHF.

The sample holds many counts of this clonotype. V and J are TRBV29-1 and TRBJ2-7, with 13 positions matching TRBD2. Trimming took 6 bases from V and 2 from J; bases not matched to a gene: 1. CDR1 is SQVTM and CDR2 is ANQGSEA in the germline V gene. The CDR3 is 13 amino acids. The CDR3 loop is CSVGTSGTYEQYF. The CDR3 bases are TGCAGCGTAGGGACTAGCGGGACCTACGAGCAGTACTTC.

There are many counts of this clonotype. The V gene is TRBV25-1, the J gene TRBJ2-6, with TRBD1 as a possible D gene (6 bases). This CDR3 spans 16 amino acids. Germline CDR1 is MGHDK and CDR2 is SYGVNS. V lost 5 bases, J lost 2 bases, and 13 bases lay in between. The CDR3 DNA reads as TGTGCCAGCAGTCTCCAGGGGCAGACTGGGGCCAACGTCCTGACTTTC. Its translation is CASSLQGQTGANVLTF.

This chain links TRBV29-1 with TRBJ1-6, with D possibly being TRBD1 (6 bases). V was clipped by 7 bases and J by 7 bases, with 14 bases between them. The V gene's germline CDR1 is SQVTM and CDR2 ANQGSEA. CDR3 length: 13 amino acids. CDR3 protein: CSATAGVNSPLHF. The CDR3 DNA is TGCAGCGCTACCGCAGGGGTGAATTCACCCCTCCACTTT.

The CDR3 DNA reads as TGTGCCAGCAGCTTCGAAGGTAAAGGTGAAAAACTGTTTTTT. The encoded protein is CASSFEGKGEKLFF. This rearrangement joins TRBV7-9 to TRBJ1-4; D is ambiguous. V was trimmed by 3 bases and J by 7 bases, leaving 12 bases between them. Germline values: CDR1 SEHNR, CDR2 FQNEAQ (reference sequence). This CDR3 is 14 amino acids long.